Here is one T cell receptor beta chain with its context. The data stem from a study of blood T cell repertoires in COVID-19. At the level of the study: The United States, Italy and Spain supplied acute and convalescent COVID-19 samples. The cDNA or gDNA used as material had been derived from T cells, B-cell-depleted T cells, or PBMCs.

Germline-derived CDR1 and CDR2 are MGHRA and YSYEKL. Trimming removed 1 base at V and 6 bases at J, with 15 bases between. This CDR3 has 15 amino acids. As originally analysed: Estimation of nucleated cell counts relied on the amplification of reference gene primers. The protocol was immunoSEQ multiplex PCR, while the TCRdb copy is restricted to in-frame clones and leaves out a portion. The DNA was the basis for D and trimming; V, J and clone size are from that table. The table includes some 66,000 clones, about 90% detected once. This TCR was sampled from a human donor in a cohort sampled during active COVID-19. The chain links TRBV4-1 to TRBJ1-2; TRBD1 is a possible D gene (5 bases). Input material: peripheral blood. CDR3 nucleotide sequence: TGCGCCAGCAGCCAAGTGCCGGGGGTGATGAATGGCTACACCTTC. Translated: CASSQVPGVMNGYTF.